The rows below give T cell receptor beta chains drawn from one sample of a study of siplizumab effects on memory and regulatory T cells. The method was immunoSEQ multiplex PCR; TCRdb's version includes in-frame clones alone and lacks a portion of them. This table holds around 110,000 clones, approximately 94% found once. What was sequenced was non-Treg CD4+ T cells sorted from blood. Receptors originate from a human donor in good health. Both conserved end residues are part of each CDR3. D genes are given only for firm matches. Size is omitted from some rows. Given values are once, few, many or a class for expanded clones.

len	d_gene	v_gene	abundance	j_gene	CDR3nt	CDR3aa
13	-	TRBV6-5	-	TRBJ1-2	TGTGCCAGCAGACCCCAACCGGTGGGTGGCTACACCTTC	CASRPQPVGGYTF
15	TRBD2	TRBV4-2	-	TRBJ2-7	TGTGCCAGCAGCCAGGGTAGCGGGAGCGAATACGAGCAGTACTTC	CASSQGSGSEYEQYF
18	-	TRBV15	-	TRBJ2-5	TGTGCCACCAGCAGAGATTACGCCCCGCGGCAGCCGAAAGAGACCCAGTACTTC	CATSRDYAPRQPKETQYF
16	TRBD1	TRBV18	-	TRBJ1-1	TGTGCCAGCTCAAAGGACCCAGGGGGCGCATACACTGAAGCTTTCTTT	CASSKDPGGAYTEAFF
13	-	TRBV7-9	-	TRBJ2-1	TGTGCCAGCAGCACGAGGGACTACAATGAGCAGTTCTTC	CASSTRDYNEQFF
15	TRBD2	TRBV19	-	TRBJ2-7	TGTGCCAGTAGTATAATGGCGGGAGGAGGGATGGAGCAGTACTTC	CASSIMAGGGMEQYF
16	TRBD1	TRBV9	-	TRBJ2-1	TGTGCCAGCAGCGTAGTAAGGGGACAGGGGTTGAATGAGCAGTTCTTC	CASSVVRGQGLNEQFF
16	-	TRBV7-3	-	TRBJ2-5	TGTGCCAGCAGCTCAACTCAGCTCGGGGGCAGGGAGACCCAGTACTTC	CASSSTQLGGRETQYF
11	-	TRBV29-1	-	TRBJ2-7	TGCAGCGTTGATAAGGGCTACGAGCAGTACTTC	CSVDKGYEQYF
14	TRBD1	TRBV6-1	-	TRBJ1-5	TGTGCCAGCTGGGACAGCGGGAGCAATCAGCCCCAGCATTTT	CASWDSGSNQPQHF
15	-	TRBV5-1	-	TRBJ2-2	TGCGCCAGCAGCTTCCGACTCACGAACACCGGGGAGCTGTTTTTT	CASSFRLTNTGELFF
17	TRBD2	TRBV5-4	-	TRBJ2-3	TGTGCCAGCAGCCACCCTACTAGCGGGAGGGTCACAGATACGCAGTATTTT	CASSHPTSGRVTDTQYF
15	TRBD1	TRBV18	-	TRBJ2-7	TGTGCCAGCTCCCTCTCGACAGGGGGCTCCTACGAGCAGTACTTC	CASSLSTGGSYEQYF
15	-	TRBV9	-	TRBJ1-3	TGTGCCAGCAGCGTAGCCCCAAACACTGGAAACACCATATATTTT	CASSVAPNTGNTIYF
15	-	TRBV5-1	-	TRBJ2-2	TGCGCCAGCAGCTTGGCTGCGGGAAACACCGGGGAGCTGTTTTTT	CASSLAAGNTGELFF
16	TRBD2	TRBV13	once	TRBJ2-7	TGTGCCAGCAGCTTCGGGACTAGCGGGAGTGGGTACGAGCAGTACTTC	CASSFGTSGSGYEQYF
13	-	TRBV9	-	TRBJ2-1	TGTGCCAGCAGCGCCGACAGCTACAATGAGCAGTTCTTC	CASSADSYNEQFF
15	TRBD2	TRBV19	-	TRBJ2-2	TGTGCCAGTAGTAGGCCTAGCGGGGGTACCGGGGAGCTGTTTTTT	CASSRPSGGTGELFF
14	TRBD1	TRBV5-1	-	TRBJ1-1	TGCGCCAGCGAGCCAGGGGGCATGAACACTGAAGCTTTCTTT	CASEPGGMNTEAFF
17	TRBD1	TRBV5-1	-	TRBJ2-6	TGCGCCAGCAGCTTGTTAGGGGGCGCCTCTGGGGCCAACGTCCTGACTTTC	CASSLLGGASGANVLTF
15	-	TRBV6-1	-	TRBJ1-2	TGTGCCAGCAGTGAAGCTCTGGGGCAGAACTATGGCTACACCTTC	CASSEALGQNYGYTF
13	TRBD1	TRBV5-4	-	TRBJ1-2	TGTGCCGGGGGGGGACAGCCTAACTATGGCTACACCTTC	CAGGGQPNYGYTF
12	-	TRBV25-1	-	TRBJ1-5	TGTGCCAGCAGTGATTCAGGGAAGCCCCAGCATTTT	CASSDSGKPQHF
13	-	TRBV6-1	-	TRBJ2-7	TGTGCCAGCAGTGACAGGGTCAACTACGAGCAGTACTTC	CASSDRVNYEQYF
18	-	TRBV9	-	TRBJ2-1	TGTGCCAGCAGCGTAGCTACCACGATATCCAGGAAATACAATGAGCAGTTCTTC	CASSVATTISRKYNEQFF
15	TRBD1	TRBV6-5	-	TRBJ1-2	TGTGCCAGCAGTTACCAACGGGACAGCCTCTATGGCTACACCTTC	CASSYQRDSLYGYTF
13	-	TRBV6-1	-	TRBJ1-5	TGTGCCAGCAAATTAGGGGAGCTTCAGCCCCAGCATTTT	CASKLGELQPQHF
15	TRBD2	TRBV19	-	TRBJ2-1	TGTGCCAGTAGTATTAGCGGGAGCTCCTACAATGAGCAGTTCTTC	CASSISGSSYNEQFF
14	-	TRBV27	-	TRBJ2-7	TGTGCCAGCAGAGGAGGACAGAAAACCTACGAGCAGTACTTC	CASRGGQKTYEQYF
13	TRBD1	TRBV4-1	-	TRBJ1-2	TGCGCCAGCAGCCCGGGACAGAGCTATGGCTACACCTTC	CASSPGQSYGYTF
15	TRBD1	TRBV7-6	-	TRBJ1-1	TGTGCCAGTAGAAGGGGTGGGACAGGGAACACTGAAGCTTTCTTT	CASRRGGTGNTEAFF
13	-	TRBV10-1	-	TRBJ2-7	TGCGCCAGCAGTGAAGGTGGGTCAGGGAAGCAGTACTTC	CASSEGGSGKQYF
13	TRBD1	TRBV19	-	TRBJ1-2	TGTGCCAGTAGTCCGGACAGGGTCCCTGGCTACACCTTC	CASSPDRVPGYTF
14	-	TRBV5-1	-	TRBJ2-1	TGCGCCAGCTGTCCCGGGACAGGGACTAGCGAGCAGTTCTTC	CASCPGTGTSEQFF
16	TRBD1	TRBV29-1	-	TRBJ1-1	TGCAGCGCTTGCCTGTGGACAGGGGGCTCCAACACTGAAGCTTTCTTT	CSACLWTGGSNTEAFF
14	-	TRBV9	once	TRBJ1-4	TGTGCCAGCAGCGTAGGGATATACGGTGAAAAACTGTTTTTT	CASSVGIYGEKLFF
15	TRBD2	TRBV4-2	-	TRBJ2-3	TGTGCCACCAGGACTAGCGGGGCCAGCACAGATACGCAGTATTTT	CATRTSGASTDTQYF
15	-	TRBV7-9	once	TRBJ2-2	TGTGCCAGCAGCATATCCGGGACCCACACCGGGGAGCTGTTTTTT	CASSISGTHTGELFF
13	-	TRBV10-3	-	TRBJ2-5	TGTGCCATCAGTGAGGCCAACGTAGAGACCCAGTACTTC	CAISEANVETQYF
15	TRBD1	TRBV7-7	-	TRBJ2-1	TGTGCTAGCAGCTCGGACAGGGGGTCCTACAATGAGCAGTTCTTC	CASSSDRGSYNEQFF
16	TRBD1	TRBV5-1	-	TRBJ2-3	TGCGCCAGCTCCCGAGGCCAAGGGGGCAATCAAGATACGCAGTATTTT	CASSRGQGGNQDTQYF